Each of the 13 T cell receptor beta chains below was sequenced from the same sample in a study of shared clonotypes between healthy human individuals. Assay used: immunoSEQ multiplex PCR; TCRdb lists only in-frame clones, some missing. The table has roughly 2.6 million clones, just over 90% seen once. The material sequenced was naive CD4+ T cells sorted from blood. Documented subset: CD45RA+ positively selected. The source of these receptors is a young man in good health.

This clone was seen a single time. V and J are TRBV30 and TRBJ1-4; D is undetermined. CDR1 is GTSNPN, CDR2 SVGIG, per germline (reference sequence). Trimming took 4 bases from V and 3 from J, leaving 15 bases between them. The CDR3 is 15 residues long. The CDR3 spells CAWKSSGTANEKLFF. CDR3 nucleotides: TGTGCCTGGAAGTCCTCCGGTACGGCTAATGAAAAACTGTTTTTT.

The chain links TRBV5-1 to TRBJ1-2, with 7 bases fitting TRBD1. Germline CDR1 and CDR2: SGHRS and YFSETQ. The length of the CDR3 is 15 residues. J was trimmed by 3 bases and V by 5 bases; bases with no gene match: 10. The CDR3 region is CASRDRPSDDYGYTF. For the CDR3, the DNA is TGCGCCAGCAGGGACAGGCCCTCAGATGACTATGGCTACACCTTC.

V gene TRBV28 combines with J gene TRBJ2-7, with D possibly matching TRBD1 (7 bases). The V end was cut by 4 bases, the J end by 3 bases, with 22 bases between. The CDR3 covers 17 residues. Germline V CDR1 and CDR2: MDHEN, SYDVKM. CDR3 DNA sequence: TGTGCCAGCAGTTCCCCGGACAGGCGGGGTCCGTTCTACGAGCAGTACTTC. Its translation is CASSSPDRRGPFYEQYF.

The chain links TRBV5-4 to TRBJ2-7, with D possibly matching TRBD1 (5 bases). The CDR3 extends over 14 amino acids. The V gene lost 2 bases and the J gene lost 2 bases, with 11 bases spanning the gap. CDR1 and CDR2 from the germline V gene are SGHNT and YYREEE (reference sequence). The CDR3 bases are TGTGCCAGCAGCTTTATGGCAGGGACCTACGAGCAGTACTTC. Its translation: CASSFMAGTYEQYF.

The chain is built from TRBV9 and TRBJ2-3; weak D call: TRBD2 (6 bases). Trimming pared 6 bases from V and 6 bases from J, leaving 23 bases between. This CDR3 contains 16 residues. Looked up from germline, CDR1 is SGDLS and CDR2 is YYNGEE. DNA of the CDR3: TGTGCCAGCATCCCCACCGGGGGACCCCACCGGGATACGCAGTATTTT. Its translation: CASIPTGGPHRDTQYF.

The V gene is TRBV5-1, the J gene TRBJ2-1, with 10 positions matching TRBD2. The CDR3 loop spans 17 amino acids. J lost 1 base, V lost 4 bases, and 8 bases had no gene match. From germline, CDR1 is SGHRS and CDR2 YFSETQ. The DNA for the CDR3 is TGCGCCAGCAGCCCACTAGCGGGACTGGGTTCCTACAATGAGCAGTTCTTC. Translated: CASSPLAGLGSYNEQFF.

The chain employs TRBV19 and TRBJ2-4, with D perhaps TRBD2 (7 bases). This CDR3 is built from 15 residues. Germline CDR1 and CDR2: LNHDA and SQIVND (reference sequence). Trimming took 5 bases from V and 0 from J, leaving 11 bases between them. The CDR3 bases are TGTGCCAGTAGTGGGAGGGGGTTAGCCAAAAACATTCAGTACTTC. It yields the protein CASSGRGLAKNIQYF.

A remark on this clone: Other DNA sequences in this sample translate to the same CDR3. The V call is TRBV18, the J call TRBJ2-5, with D maybe TRBD2 (6 bases). V was clipped by 6 bases and J by 1 base, with 12 bases between them. The germline V gene encodes CDR1 KGHSH and CDR2 LQKENI. This CDR3 has 14 residues. Here the CDR3 DNA reads TGTGCCAGCTCCCTCGGAGCGGGCCAAGAGACCCAGTACTTC. Protein sequence: CASSLGAGQETQYF.

With respect to this clone: The sample contains more than one DNA sequence encoding this CDR3. V is TRBV4-1 and J is TRBJ1-1, with TRBD1 as a possible D gene (6 bases). Trimming took off 3 bases at V and 3 bases at J, with 14 bases between the two ends. This CDR3 comprises 15 residues. Germline loops: CDR1 MGHRA, CDR2 YSYEKL. The DNA for the CDR3 is TGCGCCAGCAGCCAGCGGGGGCAGGGTGACACTGAAGCTTTCTTT. It yields the protein CASSQRGQGDTEAFF.

The J gene is TRBJ1-2, the V gene TRBV25-1, with D possibly TRBD1 on 6 matching bases. V was pared by 1 base and J by 8 bases, with 14 bases between. Per germline, CDR1 MGHDK and CDR2 SYGVNS. This CDR3 spans 14 amino acids. The CDR3 bases are TGTGCCAGCAGTGAATCCCACAGGGTCAAAGGCTACACCTTC. This sequence encodes CASSESHRVKGYTF.

CDR3 DNA: TGTGCCAGCAGCTCCCGACAGGGGGGCCCCTACGAGCAGTACTTC. This translates into CASSSRQGGPYEQYF. The chain recombines TRBV5-4 with TRBJ2-7; TRBD1 matches 9 bases. There are 15 residues in the CDR3. Germline CDR1 is SGHNT and CDR2 is YYREEE (reference sequence). V shed 3 bases and J 2 bases; nucleotides not matched to a gene: 6. The full variable domain, with the rest looked up from reference TRBV5-4 and TRBJ2-7, is ETGVTQSPTHLIKTRGQQVTLRCSSQSGHNTVSWYQQALGQGPQFIFQYYREEENGRGNFPPRFSGLQFPNYSSELNVNALELDDSALYLCASSSRQGGPYEQYFGPGTRLTVT.

The J gene is TRBJ2-7, the V gene TRBV21-1; TRBD2 was called by the table and not checked on the DNA. TRBV21-1 is tagged as a pseudogene. The CDR3 runs to 10 residues. The CDR3 here is CAPGGGEQYF. The CDR3 DNA is TGTGCCCCCGGGGGGGGCGAGCAGTACTTC.

The chain recombines TRBV2 with TRBJ2-7; TRBD1 might be the D (6 bases). CDR1 SNHLY and CDR2 FYNNEI come from the germline V gene. The CDR3 covers 12 residues. The V gene lost 7 bases and the J gene lost 8 bases, with 15 bases spanning the gap. The CDR3 DNA reads as TGTGCCAGCACCCTGGTTTGGGGGCAGCAGTACTTC. Translation gives CASTLVWGQQYF.